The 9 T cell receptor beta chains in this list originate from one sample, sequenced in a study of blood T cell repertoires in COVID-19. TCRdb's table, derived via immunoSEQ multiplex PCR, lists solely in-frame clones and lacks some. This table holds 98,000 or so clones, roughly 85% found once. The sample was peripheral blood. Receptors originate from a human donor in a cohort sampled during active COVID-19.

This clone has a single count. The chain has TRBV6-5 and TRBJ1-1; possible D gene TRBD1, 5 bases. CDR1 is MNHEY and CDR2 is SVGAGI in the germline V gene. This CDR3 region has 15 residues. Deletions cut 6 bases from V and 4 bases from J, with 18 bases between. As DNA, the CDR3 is TGTGCCAGCAGACCCGGCGGGGCGGGTGGCACTGAAGCTTTCTTT. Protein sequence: CASRPGGAGGTEAFF.

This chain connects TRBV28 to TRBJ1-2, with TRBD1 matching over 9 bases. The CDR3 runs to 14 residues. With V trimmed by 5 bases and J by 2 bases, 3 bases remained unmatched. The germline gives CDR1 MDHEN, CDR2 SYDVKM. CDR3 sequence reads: CASSVDRGNYGYTF. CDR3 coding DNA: TGTGCCAGCAGTGTCGACAGGGGGAACTATGGCTACACCTTC.

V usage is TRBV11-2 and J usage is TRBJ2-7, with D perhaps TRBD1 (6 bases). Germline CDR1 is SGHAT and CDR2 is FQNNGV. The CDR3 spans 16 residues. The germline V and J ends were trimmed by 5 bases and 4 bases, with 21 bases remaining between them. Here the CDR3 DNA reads TGTGCCAGCAGCACCGGGACAAACACTAACCTTTACGAGCAGTACTTC. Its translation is CASSTGTNTNLYEQYF.

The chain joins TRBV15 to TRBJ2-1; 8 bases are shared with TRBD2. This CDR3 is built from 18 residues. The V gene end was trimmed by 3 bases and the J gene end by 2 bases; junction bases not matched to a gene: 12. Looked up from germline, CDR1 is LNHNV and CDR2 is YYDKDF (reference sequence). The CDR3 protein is CATSRGGGGGPPYNEQFF. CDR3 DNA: TGTGCCACCAGCAGGGGAGGCGGCGGGGGGCCGCCCTACAATGAGCAGTTCTTC. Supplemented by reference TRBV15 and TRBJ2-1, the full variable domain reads DAMVIQNPRYQVTQFGKPVTLSCSQTLNHNVMYWYQQKSSQAPKLLFHYYDKDFNNEADTPDNFQSRRPNTSFCFLDIRSPGLGDTAMYLCATSRGGGGGPPYNEQFFGPGTRLTVL.

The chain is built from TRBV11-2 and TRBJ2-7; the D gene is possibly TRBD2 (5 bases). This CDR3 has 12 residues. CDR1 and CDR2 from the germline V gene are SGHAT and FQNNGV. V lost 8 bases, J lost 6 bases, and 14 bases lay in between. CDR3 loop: CASASLRVEQYF. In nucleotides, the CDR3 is TGTGCCAGCGCTTCCTTGAGGGTCGAGCAGTACTTC.

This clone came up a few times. The DNA of the CDR3 is TGCGCCAGCAGCCAAACGACAGTCTCTGGAAACACCATATATTTT. Translated, it gives CASSQTTVSGNTIYF. The rearrangement links TRBV4-1 to TRBJ1-3; D possibly corresponds to TRBD1 (5 bases). The germline V gene has CDR1 MGHRA and CDR2 YSYEKL. Trimming shortened V by 2 bases and J by 0 bases, and 8 bases separated the two germline ends. The CDR3 covers 15 residues.

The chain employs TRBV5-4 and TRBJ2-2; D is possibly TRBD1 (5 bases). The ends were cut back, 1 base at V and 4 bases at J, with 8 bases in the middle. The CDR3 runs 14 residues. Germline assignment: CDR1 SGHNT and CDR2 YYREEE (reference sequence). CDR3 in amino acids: CASSLNGATGELFF. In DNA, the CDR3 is TGTGCCAGCAGCTTGAATGGGGCCACCGGGGAGCTGTTTTTT.

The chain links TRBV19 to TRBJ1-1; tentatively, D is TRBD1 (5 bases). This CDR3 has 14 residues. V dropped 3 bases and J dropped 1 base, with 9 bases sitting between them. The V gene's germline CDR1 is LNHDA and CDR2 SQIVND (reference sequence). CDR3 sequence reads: CASSIPQGNTEAFF. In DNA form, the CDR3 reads TGTGCCAGTAGTATCCCCCAGGGGAACACTGAAGCTTTCTTT.

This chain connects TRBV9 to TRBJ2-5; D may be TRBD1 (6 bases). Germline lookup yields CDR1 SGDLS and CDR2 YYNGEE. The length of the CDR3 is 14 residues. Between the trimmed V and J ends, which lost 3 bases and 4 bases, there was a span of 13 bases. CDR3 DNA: TGTGCCAGCAGCGACAGGGCTAAGGGAGAGACCCAGTACTTC. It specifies CASSDRAKGETQYF.